One sample yielded the 27 T cell receptor beta chains listed below, sequenced in a study of CD8 T cells in ankylosing spondylitis. Their target antigens are unknown. Findings and caveats of the study: Ankylosing spondylitis blood appeared to carry a characteristic TCR beta motif of seven to nine highly homologous variants.

TCRdb reprocessed the 5' RACE reads with MiXCR, giving one entry per CDR3 protein. The sample yields under 950,000 distinct CDR3 sequences, roughly 19% seen once. Sequences were obtained from blood, either unsorted or a sorted T cell fraction (not recorded which). The receptors derive from a male donor with ankylosing spondylitis.

The rearrangement joins TRBV19 to TRBJ2-2; D is undetermined. The CDR3 runs 16 residues. Germline loops: CDR1 LNHDA, CDR2 SQIVND (reference sequence). Trimming shortened V by 3 bases and J by 0 bases, and 11 bases separated the two germline ends. The DNA for the CDR3 is TGTGCCAGTAGTATTTATGGGATGACGAACACCGGGGAGCTGTTTTTT. Encoded protein: CASSIYGMTNTGELFF.

This clonotype was seen a few times. DNA for the CDR3: TGTGCCAGCAGTATGAGGGGTAGCGGGATCGCAATCTACAATGAGCAGTTCTTC. Its protein is CASSMRGSGIAIYNEQFF. The chain recombines TRBV6-2 or TRBV6-3 with TRBJ2-1; TRBD2 aligns across 8 bases. Per germline, CDR1 MNHEY and CDR2 SVGEGT. Germline trimming cut 5 bases from V and 3 bases from J; bases unmatched to any gene: 15. This CDR3 comprises 18 residues.

This clonotype was seen more than once but under ten times. This chain links TRBV5-1 with TRBJ1-1; D is possibly TRBD1 (5 bases). This CDR3 is 12 amino acids long. The V gene's germline CDR1 is SGHRS and CDR2 YFSETQ. The V and J ends lost 5 bases and 3 bases respectively, with 8 bases between them. The CDR3 DNA sequence: TGCGCCAGCAGAGGGGAGTACACTGAAGCTTTCTTT. Protein product: CASRGEYTEAFF. Supplemented by reference TRBV5-1 and TRBJ1-1, the full variable domain reads KAGVTQTPRYLIKTRGQQVTLSCSPISGHRSVSWYQQTPGQGLQFLFEYFSETQRNKGNFPGRFSGRQFSNSRSEMNVSTLELGDSALYLCASRGEYTEAFFGQGTRLTVV.

V usage is TRBV5-5 and J usage is TRBJ2-7; D possibly corresponds to TRBD1 (6 bases). Trimming cost V 0 bases and J 0 bases, with 13 bases left between them. This CDR3 region has 16 residues. Germline CDR1 is SGHKS and CDR2 is YYEKEE (reference sequence). The CDR3 spells CASSLDPGADSYEQYF. CDR3 nucleotides: TGTGCCAGCAGCTTGGATCCAGGGGCCGACTCCTACGAGCAGTACTTC.

The count of this clonotype is one. The V gene is TRBV6-2 or TRBV6-3, the J gene TRBJ1-1; 7 bases align to TRBD1. J was trimmed by 5 bases and V by 0 bases; bases with no gene match: 12. The CDR3 runs to 17 residues. Germline V gene sequence: CDR1 MNHEY, CDR2 SVGEGT. The CDR3 sequence is CASSYSLFRGGATEAFF. CDR3 bases: TGTGCCAGCAGTTACTCGTTATTCCGAGGGGGCGCGACTGAAGCTTTCTTT.

The chain joins TRBV4-3 to TRBJ1-1; perhaps TRBD1 as D (5 bases). The germline CDR1 and CDR2 sequences are LGHNA and YSLEER. V was clipped by 4 bases and J by 8 bases, with 14 bases between them. The CDR3 sequence is 13 residues long. The CDR3 sequence: CASSPSGEGEAFF. In nucleotides, the CDR3 is TGCGCCAGCAGCCCCAGTGGGGAGGGGGAAGCTTTCTTT.

This clonotype was counted between two and nine times. The CDR3 DNA reads TGCGCCAGCAGCCAAGCCCTAGCGGGGTTGCTCGGGGAGCTGTTTTTT. This codes for CASSQALAGLLGELFF. The chain combines TRBV4-1 with TRBJ2-2; 9 positions match TRBD2. The V and J ends lost 1 base and 7 bases, in that order; junction bases with no gene match: 7. CDR1 is MGHRA and CDR2 is YSYEKL in the germline V gene. CDR3 length: 16 amino acids.

In its sample, this clonotype was seen a few times. V gene TRBV6-6 combines with J gene TRBJ1-1, with D uncertain. The CDR3 has 11 amino acids. Trimming left V 0 bases short and J 8 bases short, with 4 bases between. Germline lookup yields CDR1 MNHNY and CDR2 SVGAGI (reference sequence). The DNA for the CDR3 is TGTGCCAGCAGTTACTCAAAGGAAGCTTTCTTT. It is translated as CASSYSKEAFF.

The table lists this clonotype with a few counts. The chain has TRBV11-2 and TRBJ1-4; the D is unclear. Trimming took off 1 base at V and 7 bases at J, with 10 bases between the two ends. This CDR3 is built from 14 residues. CDR1 is SGHAT and CDR2 is FQNNGV in the germline V gene. The CDR3 DNA reads TGTGCCAGCAGCTTAGTCCGGGGTGGTGAAAAACTGTTTTTT. Its protein is CASSLVRGGEKLFF.

This rearrangement joins TRBV11-2 to TRBJ2-3; TRBD2 aligns across 7 bases. This CDR3 is 16 amino acids long. J was trimmed by 1 base and V by 5 bases; bases with no gene match: 9. Germline V gives CDR1 SGHAT, CDR2 FQNNGV. DNA of the CDR3: TGTGCCAGCAGCAAAAACGGGGGGTTGGGCACAGATACGCAGTATTTT. Translated, it gives CASSKNGGLGTDTQYF.

The CDR3 nucleotides read TGCGCCAGCAGCCCGAGGGCCAGGGAGGATCCTGGCTACACCTTC. This encodes CASSPRAREDPGYTF. This chain connects TRBV4-1 to TRBJ1-2, with a tentative D call TRBD1 (5 bases). With 4 bases removed from V and 7 bases from J, the gap between germline ends came to 19 bases. This CDR3 has 15 residues. Germline-derived CDR1 and CDR2 are MGHRA and YSYEKL.

The J gene is TRBJ1-2, the V gene TRBV6-5; D gene unclear. V gave up 0 bases and J gave up 0 bases, with 8 bases separating them. The V gene's germline CDR1 is MNHEY and CDR2 SVGAGI. CDR3 size: 15 residues. CDR3: CASSYSSSPNYGYTF. The DNA for the CDR3 is TGTGCCAGCAGTTACTCGAGCAGTCCTAACTATGGCTACACCTTC.

This clonotype has ten or more counts. CDR3 protein: CAISDSQNTGELFF. The CDR3 coding sequence is TGTGCCATCAGCGACAGTCAGAACACCGGGGAGCTGTTTTTT. The chain uses TRBV10-3 and TRBJ2-2, with D possibly being TRBD1 (5 bases). CDR3 size: 14 residues. Germline loops: CDR1 ENHRY, CDR2 SYGVKD. Deletions cut 6 bases from V and 1 base from J, with 9 bases between.

The chain combines TRBV20-1 with TRBJ1-3, with 8 positions matching TRBD1. Germline loops: CDR1 DFQATT, CDR2 SNEGSKA (reference sequence). This CDR3 has 14 residues. The V segment lost 5 bases and the J segment 1 base; nucleotides outside the gene matches: 4. The CDR3 DNA reads as TGCAGTGCTTCAGGGGGCAGGTCTGGAAACACCATATATTTT. Its protein is CSASGGRSGNTIYF.

This clonotype was found a few times. In DNA form, the CDR3 reads TGCGCCAGCAGGAGTAACAATGAGCAGTTCTTC. This translates into CASRSNNEQFF. The chain has TRBV5-1 and TRBJ2-1, with unresolved D. The CDR3 covers 11 residues. Looked up from germline, CDR1 is SGHRS and CDR2 is YFSETQ. With 5 bases removed from V and 5 bases from J, the gap between germline ends came to 5 bases.

This clonotype was observed a handful of times. This chain joins TRBV10-2 and TRBJ1-2; D remains unclear. Germline V gene sequence: CDR1 WSHSY, CDR2 SAAADI. V was clipped by 3 bases and J by 0 bases, with 11 bases between them. The CDR3 loop spans 15 amino acids. As DNA, the CDR3 is TGCGCCAGCAGTGAAGCAGTGGACTCTAACTATGGCTACACCTTC. Encoded protein: CASSEAVDSNYGYTF.

This clonotype was observed at least ten times. The CDR3, as DNA: TGTGCCATCAGTGAGTACGGGACAGCCTACGAGCAGTACTTC. Amino acids: CAISEYGTAYEQYF. V and J are TRBV10-3 and TRBJ2-7; 7 positions match TRBD1. This CDR3 has 14 residues. In germline, CDR1 is ENHRY, CDR2 SYGVKD. J was trimmed by 2 bases and V by 1 base; bases with no gene match: 2.

The chain carries TRBV5-1 and TRBJ2-7; D is unclear. The CDR3 consists of 14 residues. The ends were cut back, 4 bases at V and 5 bases at J, with 16 bases in the middle. Germline-derived CDR1 and CDR2 are SGHRS and YFSETQ. The CDR3 region is CASSVPGLGDEQYF. CDR3 nucleotide sequence: TGCGCCAGCAGCGTACCGGGCCTTGGGGACGAGCAGTACTTC.

The CDR3 region is CASSLAYNQGSAEAFF. CDR3 nucleotide sequence: TGCGCCAGCAGCTTGGCCTACAATCAGGGCAGCGCTGAAGCTTTCTTT. The rearrangement joins TRBV5-1 to TRBJ1-1; maybe TRBD1 (5 bases). The CDR3 runs to 16 residues. V was pared by 0 bases and J by 6 bases, with 18 bases between. CDR1 and CDR2 (germline): SGHRS, YFSETQ.

The CDR3, as DNA: TGCAGTGCTCCTTCTAGTAGCGCCACAGATACGCAGTATTTT. The encoded protein is CSAPSSSATDTQYF. The V and J genes are TRBV20-1 and TRBJ2-3, with D perhaps TRBD2 (5 bases). V was cut by 5 bases and J by 2 bases, with 14 bases left in between. This CDR3 is built from 14 residues. Germline values: CDR1 DFQATT, CDR2 SNEGSKA (reference sequence).

The CDR3 DNA reads as TGTGCCAGCAGCTTTGTGGAGGACACTGAAGCTTTCTTT. This encodes CASSFVEDTEAFF. This chain connects TRBV7-9 to TRBJ1-1; D call uncertain. Germline lookup yields CDR1 SEHNR and CDR2 FQNEAQ (reference sequence). The V end was cut by 3 bases, the J end by 3 bases, with 8 bases between. The CDR3 spans 13 residues.

Notes on this clonotype: At one end, the junction sequence differs from germline, possibly due to a read error. The rearrangement joins TRBV20-1 to TRBJ2-7; 9 positions match TRBD1. From germline, CDR1 is DFQATT and CDR2 SNEGSKA (reference sequence). The CDR3 runs to 17 residues. CDR3 sequence (DNA): TGCAGTGCTAGAAATACACTGGGACAGGGATTTTCCTGCGAGCAGTACTTC. Protein product: CSARNTLGQGFSCEQYF.

This clonotype was counted a few times. This rearrangement joins TRBV5-1 to TRBJ2-2, with D perhaps TRBD2 (6 bases). CDR3 size: 16 residues. The V end lost 3 bases, the J end lost 3 bases, and 15 bases lay between the germline ends. The germline V gene has CDR1 SGHRS and CDR2 YFSETQ. CDR3 amino acids: CASSWRDGPDTGELFF. CDR3 bases: TGCGCCAGCAGCTGGAGGGACGGCCCGGACACCGGGGAGCTGTTTTTT.

This clonotype was observed a single time. V gene TRBV12-3 or TRBV12-4 combines with J gene TRBJ1-5, with D possibly being TRBD1 (6 bases). Trimming took 7 bases from V and 2 from J, leaving 15 bases between them. The CDR3 is made up of 15 amino acids. The CDR3 protein is CASTLGGPGNQPQHF. The CDR3, as DNA: TGTGCCAGCACCCTAGGGGGGCCGGGCAATCAGCCCCAGCATTTT.

The CDR3 coding sequence is TGTGCCAGCAGTTACTCTAGCCCCGAGCAGTACTTC. This translates into CASSYSSPEQYF. The chain is built from TRBV6-2 or TRBV6-3 and TRBJ2-7; D is undetermined. Germline-derived CDR1 and CDR2 are MNHEY and SVGEGT. The germline V and J ends were trimmed by 0 bases and 6 bases, with 6 bases remaining between them. The CDR3 runs to 12 residues.

The chain joins TRBV20-1 to TRBJ2-3; the D is unclear. Trimming pared 6 bases from V and 0 bases from J, leaving 10 bases between. From germline, CDR1 is DFQATT and CDR2 SNEGSKA (reference sequence). The CDR3 runs to 13 residues. This chain's CDR3 is CSAASPSTDTQYF. CDR3 bases: TGCAGTGCCGCGTCCCCTAGCACAGATACGCAGTATTTT.

The V gene is TRBV3-1, the J gene TRBJ2-5; the match to TRBD2 covers 10 bases. The germline V gene has CDR1 LGHDT and CDR2 YNNKEL (reference sequence). This CDR3 contains 16 residues. V shed 6 bases and J 5 bases; nucleotides not matched to a gene: 12. The CDR3 DNA reads as TGTGCCAGCAGACCTAGCGGGACTAGCGTGGAGGAGACCCAGTACTTC. Encoded protein: CASRPSGTSVEETQYF.